This record concerns one TCR beta chain sequence. Germline CDR1 reads LNHDA; CDR2 reads SQIVND (reference sequence). The junction had 5 bases not matched to a gene; V was cut back by 0 bases and J by 6 bases. The CDR3 has 15 amino acids. The sample comes from a study of shared clonotypes between healthy human individuals. The assay was immunoSEQ multiplex PCR, and TCRdb's table has in-frame clones only and misses some. Of around 610,000 clones listed, roughly 96% were seen once; the top ten hold more than 0.085%. CD45RO-negative CD8 cells positively selected for CCR7 made up the naive population, which excluded terminally differentiated effector memory CD45RA+ cells.

What was sequenced was naive CD8+ T cells sorted from blood. The V call is TRBV19, the J call TRBJ1-5; 7 nucleotides align to TRBD1. This TCR was recovered from a woman aged 30 to 39 in good health. The CDR3 sequence is CASSIDFNRGQPQHF. CDR3 sequence (DNA): TGTGCCAGTAGTATAGATTTTAACAGGGGTCAGCCCCAGCATTTT.